These T cell receptor beta chains were read from a single sample in a study of T cell changes during pregnancy in multiple sclerosis. This table comes from immunoSEQ multiplex PCR, and its TCRdb copy is limited to in-frame clones, with some not included. The sample includes 65,000 to 85,000 clones, approximately 91% of them seen just once. This specimen was peripheral blood, taken in the second trimester of pregnancy. These receptors all come from a female donor with multiple sclerosis, enrolled in a pregnancy study. Both conserved end residues are part of each CDR3. The D gene is left open where the match is weak. A clone size is listed for some rows: how often the clone was seen (once, few, many), or a class if it is expanded.

v_gene: TRBV7-9
j_gene: TRBJ1-4
abundance: -
d_gene: TRBD1
CDR3nt: TGTGCCAGCAGCTTATCGGACAGGGCTGAAAAACTGTTTTTT
CDR3aa: CASSLSDRAEKLFF

v_gene: TRBV11-1
j_gene: TRBJ1-3
abundance: few
d_gene: TRBD1
CDR3nt: TGTGCCAGCAGCCACAGGGGGCCTGGAAACACCATATATTTT
CDR3aa: CASSHRGPGNTIYF

v_gene: TRBV7-9
j_gene: TRBJ2-2
abundance: -
d_gene: -
CDR3nt: TGTGCCAGCAGCTTATTAAGGTCCAGGGCCTCGAACACCGGGGAGCTGTTTTTT
CDR3aa: CASSLLRSRASNTGELFF

v_gene: TRBV6-5
j_gene: TRBJ2-7
abundance: -
d_gene: TRBD1
CDR3nt: TGTGCCAGCAGTTACTCGTCAGGGGGCATAGACGAGCAGTACTTC
CDR3aa: CASSYSSGGIDEQYF

v_gene: TRBV6-1
j_gene: TRBJ2-7
abundance: -
d_gene: -
CDR3nt: TGTGCCAGCAGTGAAGCGCTTCCGGGCTACGAGCAGTACTTC
CDR3aa: CASSEALPGYEQYF

v_gene: TRBV5-1
j_gene: TRBJ1-1
abundance: -
d_gene: -
CDR3nt: TGCGCCAGCAGCTTGGCCTGGGACTCGAACACTGAAGCTTTCTTT
CDR3aa: CASSLAWDSNTEAFF

v_gene: TRBV6-6
j_gene: TRBJ2-7
abundance: few
d_gene: TRBD1
CDR3nt: TGTGCCAGCAGAGGGACAGAAGCCTACGAGCAGTACTTC
CDR3aa: CASRGTEAYEQYF

v_gene: TRBV5-1
j_gene: TRBJ1-1
abundance: -
d_gene: -
CDR3nt: TGCGCCAGCAGGCTTAATTTGGATGGGGAGGGTCTGCCGAACACTGAAGCTTTCTTT
CDR3aa: CASRLNLDGEGLPNTEAFF

v_gene: TRBV30
j_gene: TRBJ2-7
abundance: -
d_gene: TRBD1
CDR3nt: TGTGCCTGGAGTCGGGACAGGTCCCACGAGCAGTACTTC
CDR3aa: CAWSRDRSHEQYF

v_gene: TRBV11-2
j_gene: TRBJ2-2
abundance: -
d_gene: TRBD1
CDR3nt: TGTGCCAGCAGCGAACAGGGGAGCACCGGGGAGCTGTTTTTT
CDR3aa: CASSEQGSTGELFF

v_gene: TRBV30
j_gene: TRBJ1-2
abundance: -
d_gene: -
CDR3nt: TGTGCCTGGAGCCCAGCTTTTGGGGAGGGCTATGGCTACACCTTC
CDR3aa: CAWSPAFGEGYGYTF

v_gene: TRBV5-1
j_gene: TRBJ1-2
abundance: -
d_gene: -
CDR3nt: TGCGCCAGCAGCCCCAGAGAGGGCAGTCTTACCTATGGCTACACCTTC
CDR3aa: CASSPREGSLTYGYTF

v_gene: TRBV6-6
j_gene: TRBJ1-4
abundance: -
d_gene: TRBD1
CDR3nt: TGTGCCACTCAAGTTTCCCTGCGGGACAGGAATGAAAAACTGTTTTTT
CDR3aa: CATQVSLRDRNEKLFF

v_gene: TRBV19
j_gene: TRBJ2-5
abundance: -
d_gene: TRBD1
CDR3nt: TGTGCCAGTAGGAATCGACCGGGACAGATGCCGTACTTC
CDR3aa: CASRNRPGQMPYF

v_gene: TRBV9
j_gene: TRBJ2-1
abundance: -
d_gene: TRBD2
CDR3nt: TGTGCCAGCAGCGTAGATGGGAGGGCTAGCGGGGGCCTTTACAATGAGCAGTTCTTC
CDR3aa: CASSVDGRASGGLYNEQFF

v_gene: TRBV6-5
j_gene: TRBJ2-4
abundance: -
d_gene: -
CDR3nt: TGTGCCAGCAGCCCTTTGGCGGAAGCGGGCATTCAGTACTTC
CDR3aa: CASSPLAEAGIQYF

v_gene: TRBV5-1
j_gene: TRBJ1-1
abundance: -
d_gene: TRBD1
CDR3nt: TGCGCCAGCAGCTTGGGGGACAGGGTAACTGAAGCTTTCTTT
CDR3aa: CASSLGDRVTEAFF

v_gene: TRBV28
j_gene: TRBJ2-3
abundance: -
d_gene: -
CDR3nt: TGTGCCAGCAGTTTTAGCCGGGCAGATACGCAGTATTTT
CDR3aa: CASSFSRADTQYF

v_gene: TRBV6-5
j_gene: TRBJ2-7
abundance: -
d_gene: TRBD1
CDR3nt: TGTGCCAGCAGTTATGGGACAGGGGGTGACGAGCAGTACTTC
CDR3aa: CASSYGTGGDEQYF

v_gene: TRBV7-3
j_gene: TRBJ1-6
abundance: -
d_gene: TRBD1
CDR3nt: TGTGCCAGCAGCTTAAATCAGGGGGCAAGGTCACCCCTCCACTTT
CDR3aa: CASSLNQGARSPLHF

v_gene: TRBV11-2
j_gene: TRBJ2-5
abundance: -
d_gene: -
CDR3nt: TGTGCCAGCAGCTTAGGTTTACAGGGCCACGACCAAGAGACCCAGTACTTC
CDR3aa: CASSLGLQGHDQETQYF

v_gene: TRBV9
j_gene: TRBJ1-4
abundance: -
d_gene: TRBD1
CDR3nt: TGTGCCAGCAGCGTACAGGGGGGTAATGAAAAACTGTTTTTT
CDR3aa: CASSVQGGNEKLFF

v_gene: TRBV6-6
j_gene: TRBJ1-1
abundance: -
d_gene: -
CDR3nt: TGTGCCAGCATGGGGGGGAACACTGAAGCTTTCTTT
CDR3aa: CASMGGNTEAFF

v_gene: TRBV5-1
j_gene: TRBJ2-5
abundance: -
d_gene: -
CDR3nt: TGCGCCAGCAGCTTGAAGCCCCCGGAGACCCAGTACTTC
CDR3aa: CASSLKPPETQYF

v_gene: TRBV4-1
j_gene: TRBJ1-3
abundance: -
d_gene: -
CDR3nt: TGCGCCAGCAGCCAAGACAGGGTCGTCTCTGGAAACACCATATATTTT
CDR3aa: CASSQDRVVSGNTIYF

v_gene: TRBV5-1
j_gene: TRBJ1-2
abundance: -
d_gene: -
CDR3nt: TGCGCCAGCAGCTTGGGTACGGGGGGGAACTATGGCTACACCTTC
CDR3aa: CASSLGTGGNYGYTF

v_gene: TRBV6-4
j_gene: TRBJ2-3
abundance: -
d_gene: -
CDR3nt: TGTGCCAGCAGTGACGGCGTCAGCGCAGATACGCAGTATTTT
CDR3aa: CASSDGVSADTQYF

v_gene: TRBV28
j_gene: TRBJ2-7
abundance: -
d_gene: TRBD1
CDR3nt: TGTGCCTCTGCTCGTCCCCCGGGACAGGGGAACGAGCAGTACTTC
CDR3aa: CASARPPGQGNEQYF

v_gene: TRBV6-5
j_gene: TRBJ1-2
abundance: -
d_gene: TRBD1
CDR3nt: TGTGCCAGCACGTACACGACAGGGCTCTATGGCTACACCTTC
CDR3aa: CASTYTTGLYGYTF

v_gene: TRBV7-9
j_gene: TRBJ2-7
abundance: -
d_gene: TRBD2
CDR3nt: TGTGCCAGCAGCTTAGGGGCCCTAGCGGGAGGGCCCCACGAGCAGTACTTC
CDR3aa: CASSLGALAGGPHEQYF

v_gene: TRBV30
j_gene: TRBJ2-2
abundance: -
d_gene: TRBD1
CDR3nt: TGTGCCTGGAGACCAGGGGGCGCCTGGACCGGGGAGCTGTTTTTT
CDR3aa: CAWRPGGAWTGELFF

v_gene: TRBV29-1
j_gene: TRBJ2-5
abundance: -
d_gene: -
CDR3nt: TGCAGCGTAGCGGCGGTGGCCCAAGAGACCCAGTACTTC
CDR3aa: CSVAAVAQETQYF

v_gene: TRBV5-1
j_gene: TRBJ1-4
abundance: -
d_gene: TRBD1
CDR3nt: TGCGCCAGCAGCTCCGGGACAGGGGGGTTTACTAATGAAAAACTGTTTTTT
CDR3aa: CASSSGTGGFTNEKLFF

v_gene: TRBV7-8
j_gene: TRBJ1-1
abundance: -
d_gene: -
CDR3nt: TGTGCCAGCAGCTTAAGCCCAGGTTACACTGAAGCTTTCTTT
CDR3aa: CASSLSPGYTEAFF

v_gene: TRBV19
j_gene: TRBJ1-1
abundance: -
d_gene: -
CDR3nt: TGTGCCAGTACCACCTCAGTTCAAGCTTTCTTT
CDR3aa: CASTTSVQAFF

v_gene: TRBV7-2
j_gene: TRBJ2-1
abundance: -
d_gene: TRBD2
CDR3nt: TGTGCCAGCAGCCGTACCGCTAGCGGGAGGGCCTTTTTCCCATACCTCTTC
CDR3aa: CASSRTASGRAFFPYLF

v_gene: TRBV5-6
j_gene: TRBJ2-2
abundance: once
d_gene: TRBD2
CDR3nt: TGTGCCAGCAGCTCCATACCGTTGGGAGGGCCCACCGGGGAGCTGTTTTTT
CDR3aa: CASSSIPLGGPTGELFF

v_gene: TRBV7-9
j_gene: TRBJ1-4
abundance: few
d_gene: -
CDR3nt: TGTGCCAGCAGCTTAGGACAGTTTAATGAAAAACTGTTTTTT
CDR3aa: CASSLGQFNEKLFF

v_gene: TRBV11-2
j_gene: TRBJ2-5
abundance: once
d_gene: -
CDR3nt: TGTGCCAGCAGGAGACTAGTCTCGGAGACCCAGTACTTC
CDR3aa: CASRRLVSETQYF

v_gene: TRBV2
j_gene: TRBJ1-5
abundance: few
d_gene: -
CDR3nt: TGTGCCAGCAGTGGAGGCAGGGATTATCAGCCCCAGCATTTT
CDR3aa: CASSGGRDYQPQHF

v_gene: TRBV12-1
j_gene: TRBJ2-7
abundance: -
d_gene: -
CDR3nt: TGTGCCAGCAGCTCGGACAGGGGATTATACGAGCAGTACTTC
CDR3aa: CASSSDRGLYEQYF

v_gene: TRBV6-5
j_gene: TRBJ2-7
abundance: -
d_gene: -
CDR3nt: TGTGCCAGCAGTTACGCGGGATACGAGCAGTACTTC
CDR3aa: CASSYAGYEQYF

v_gene: TRBV18
j_gene: TRBJ2-7
abundance: once
d_gene: TRBD2
CDR3nt: TGTGCCAGCTCACCATCTCGGGTAGCGGGGGGAAACGAGCAGTACTTC
CDR3aa: CASSPSRVAGGNEQYF

v_gene: TRBV5-1
j_gene: TRBJ2-7
abundance: -
d_gene: TRBD1
CDR3nt: TGCGCCAGCAGACTGAAGGGACAGGGGTACGAGCAGTACTTC
CDR3aa: CASRLKGQGYEQYF

v_gene: TRBV7-9
j_gene: TRBJ1-1
abundance: -
d_gene: TRBD1
CDR3nt: TGTGCCAGCAGCTTAGAAATGGGTCAGGGGGTGAACACTGAAGCTTTCTTT
CDR3aa: CASSLEMGQGVNTEAFF

v_gene: TRBV6-1
j_gene: TRBJ2-7
abundance: -
d_gene: TRBD2
CDR3nt: TGTGCCAGCAGTGAAAGCGGGAGAAGCACCTACGAGCAGTACTTC
CDR3aa: CASSESGRSTYEQYF

v_gene: TRBV11-2
j_gene: TRBJ1-3
abundance: -
d_gene: -
CDR3nt: TGTGCCAGCAGCTTAGATCCTGGGGCAAGTGGAAACACCATATATTTT
CDR3aa: CASSLDPGASGNTIYF

v_gene: TRBV6-5
j_gene: TRBJ2-3
abundance: -
d_gene: TRBD1
CDR3nt: TGTGCCAGCAGAGTTCCGGGACAGGGGGCAGAGTATTTT
CDR3aa: CASRVPGQGAEYF

v_gene: TRBV6-5
j_gene: TRBJ2-3
abundance: few
d_gene: TRBD1
CDR3nt: TGTGCCAGCAGGCGGGACAGGAGCACAGATACGCAGTATTTT
CDR3aa: CASRRDRSTDTQYF

v_gene: TRBV13
j_gene: TRBJ1-2
abundance: few
d_gene: -
CDR3nt: TGTGCCAGCAGCCGCATCGTGCGTTCAAACTATGGCTACACCTTC
CDR3aa: CASSRIVRSNYGYTF

v_gene: TRBV7-2
j_gene: TRBJ1-4
abundance: -
d_gene: -
CDR3nt: TGTGCCAGCAGCTTAGGGGCGGGGCTAACTAATGAAAAACTGTTTTTT
CDR3aa: CASSLGAGLTNEKLFF

v_gene: TRBV6-1
j_gene: TRBJ2-3
abundance: -
d_gene: TRBD2
CDR3nt: TGTGCCAGCAGTGATAGCGGGGGGGCAGATACGCAGTATTTT
CDR3aa: CASSDSGGADTQYF

v_gene: TRBV6-5
j_gene: TRBJ2-1
abundance: -
d_gene: TRBD1
CDR3nt: TGTGCCAGCGAGGGACAGGGGGGCTACAATGAGCAGTTCTTC
CDR3aa: CASEGQGGYNEQFF

v_gene: TRBV2
j_gene: TRBJ2-7
abundance: -
d_gene: -
CDR3nt: TGTGCCAGCAGTGAGCGCTACGAGCAGTACTTC
CDR3aa: CASSERYEQYF

v_gene: TRBV27
j_gene: TRBJ2-2
abundance: -
d_gene: -
CDR3nt: TGTGCAATAAAGACACCTCCCGGGGAGCTGTTTTTT
CDR3aa: CAIKTPPGELFF

v_gene: TRBV11-2
j_gene: TRBJ2-3
abundance: -
d_gene: TRBD2
CDR3nt: TGTGCCAGCAGCTTAATAACTAGCGGGAACCCCCACGATACGCAGTATTTT
CDR3aa: CASSLITSGNPHDTQYF

v_gene: TRBV7-9
j_gene: TRBJ1-1
abundance: -
d_gene: -
CDR3nt: TGTGCCAGCAGCCCAGGGTTCACTGAAGCTTTCTTT
CDR3aa: CASSPGFTEAFF

v_gene: TRBV10-3
j_gene: TRBJ2-7
abundance: -
d_gene: -
CDR3nt: TGTGCCATCGGGATGGGGGCAGGGATTAATTCCTACGAGCAGTACTTC
CDR3aa: CAIGMGAGINSYEQYF

v_gene: TRBV7-9
j_gene: TRBJ1-3
abundance: -
d_gene: -
CDR3nt: TGTGCCAGCAGCGCGGAGCTTCAAGCCTCTGGAAACACCATATATTTT
CDR3aa: CASSAELQASGNTIYF

v_gene: TRBV21-1
j_gene: TRBJ1-5
abundance: -
d_gene: -
CDR3nt: TGTGCCAGGGGGAGGCGTAGGGGGGGGCAGATTAACAATCAGCCCCAGCATTTT
CDR3aa: CARGRRRGGQINNQPQHF